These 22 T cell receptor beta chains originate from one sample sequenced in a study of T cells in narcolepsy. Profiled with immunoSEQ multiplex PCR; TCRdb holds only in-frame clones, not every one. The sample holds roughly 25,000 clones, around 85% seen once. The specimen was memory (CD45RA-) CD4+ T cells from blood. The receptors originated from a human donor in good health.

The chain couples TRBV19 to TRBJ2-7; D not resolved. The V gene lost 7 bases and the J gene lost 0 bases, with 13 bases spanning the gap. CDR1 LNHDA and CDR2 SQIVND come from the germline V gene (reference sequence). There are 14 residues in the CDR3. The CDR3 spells CASNESPSSYEQYF. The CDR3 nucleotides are TGTGCCAGTAATGAGAGCCCGAGCTCCTACGAGCAGTACTTC.

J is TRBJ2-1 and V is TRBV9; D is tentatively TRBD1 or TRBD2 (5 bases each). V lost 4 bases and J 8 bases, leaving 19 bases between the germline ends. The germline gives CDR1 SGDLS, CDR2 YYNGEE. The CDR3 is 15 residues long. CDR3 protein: CASSLIGTNFDEQFF. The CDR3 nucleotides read TGTGCCAGCAGCCTAATAGGGACGAACTTTGATGAGCAGTTCTTC. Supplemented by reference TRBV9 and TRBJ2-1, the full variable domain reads DSGVTQTPKHLITATGQRVTLRCSPRSGDLSVYWYQQSLDQGLQFLIQYYNGEERAKGNILERFSAQQFPDLHSELNLSSLELGDSALYFCASSLIGTNFDEQFFGPGTRLTVL.

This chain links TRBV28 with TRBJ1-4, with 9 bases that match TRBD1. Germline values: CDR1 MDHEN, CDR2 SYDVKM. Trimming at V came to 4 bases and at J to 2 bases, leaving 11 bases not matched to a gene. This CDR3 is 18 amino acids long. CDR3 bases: TGTGCCAGCAGTTCACAGGACAGGGGAAGACCGACTAATGAAAAACTGTTTTTT. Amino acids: CASSSQDRGRPTNEKLFF.

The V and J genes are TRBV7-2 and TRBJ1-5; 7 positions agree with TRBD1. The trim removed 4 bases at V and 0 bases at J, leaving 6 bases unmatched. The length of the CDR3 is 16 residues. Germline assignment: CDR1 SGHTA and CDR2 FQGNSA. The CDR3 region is CASSSPGQYSNQPQHF. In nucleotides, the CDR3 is TGTGCCAGCAGCTCCCCGGGACAGTATAGCAATCAGCCCCAGCATTTT.

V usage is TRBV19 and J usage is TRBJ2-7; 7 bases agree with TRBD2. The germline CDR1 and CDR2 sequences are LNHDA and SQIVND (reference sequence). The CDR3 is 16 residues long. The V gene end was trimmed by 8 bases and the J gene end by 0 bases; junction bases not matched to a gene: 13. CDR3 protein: CASARLAGVNSYEQYF. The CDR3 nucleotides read TGTGCCAGTGCGAGGCTCGCGGGAGTCAACTCCTACGAGCAGTACTTC.

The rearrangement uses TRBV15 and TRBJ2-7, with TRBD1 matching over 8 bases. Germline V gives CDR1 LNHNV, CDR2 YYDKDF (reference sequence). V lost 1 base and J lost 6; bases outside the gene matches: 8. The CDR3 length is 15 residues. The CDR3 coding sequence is TGTGCCACCAGCAGAGCCATTCAGGGGGCTGGCGAGCAGTACTTC. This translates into CATSRAIQGAGEQYF.

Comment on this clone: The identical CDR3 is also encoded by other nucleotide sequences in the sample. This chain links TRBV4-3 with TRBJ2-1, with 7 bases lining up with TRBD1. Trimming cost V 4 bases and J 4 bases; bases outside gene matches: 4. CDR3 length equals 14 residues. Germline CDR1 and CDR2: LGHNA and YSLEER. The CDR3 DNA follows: TGCGCCAGCAGCCGACAGGGCCGTTACAATGAGCAGTTCTTC. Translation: CASSRQGRYNEQFF.

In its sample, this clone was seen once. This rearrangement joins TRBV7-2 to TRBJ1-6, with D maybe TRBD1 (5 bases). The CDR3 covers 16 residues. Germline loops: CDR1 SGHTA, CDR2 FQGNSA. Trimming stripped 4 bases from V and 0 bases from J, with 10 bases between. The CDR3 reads CASSSSGSSYNSPLHF. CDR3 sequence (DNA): TGTGCCAGCAGCTCATCAGGGAGCTCCTATAATTCACCCCTCCACTTT.

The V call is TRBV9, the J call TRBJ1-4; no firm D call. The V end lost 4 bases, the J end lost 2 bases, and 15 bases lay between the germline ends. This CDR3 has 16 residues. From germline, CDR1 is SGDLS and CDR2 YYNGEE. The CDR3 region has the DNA TGTGCCAGCAGCTCTTTTACCGGGCGTACTAATGAAAAACTGTTTTTT. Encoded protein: CASSSFTGRTNEKLFF. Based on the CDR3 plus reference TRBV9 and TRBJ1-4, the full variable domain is DSGVTQTPKHLITATGQRVTLRCSPRSGDLSVYWYQQSLDQGLQFLIQYYNGEERAKGNILERFSAQQFPDLHSELNLSSLELGDSALYFCASSSFTGRTNEKLFFGSGTQLSVL.

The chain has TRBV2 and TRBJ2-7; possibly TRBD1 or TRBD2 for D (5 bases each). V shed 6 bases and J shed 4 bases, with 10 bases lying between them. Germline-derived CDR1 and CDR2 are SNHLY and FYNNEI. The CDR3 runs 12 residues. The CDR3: CASSRGPYEQYF. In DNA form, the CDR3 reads TGTGCCAGCAGCCGGGGCCCTTACGAGCAGTACTTC.

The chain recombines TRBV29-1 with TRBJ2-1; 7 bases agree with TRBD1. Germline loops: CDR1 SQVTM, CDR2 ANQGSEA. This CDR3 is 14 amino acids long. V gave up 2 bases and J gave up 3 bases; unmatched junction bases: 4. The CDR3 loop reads CSVEITGVYNEQFF. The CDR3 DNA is TGCAGCGTTGAAATAACAGGGGTCTACAATGAGCAGTTCTTC.

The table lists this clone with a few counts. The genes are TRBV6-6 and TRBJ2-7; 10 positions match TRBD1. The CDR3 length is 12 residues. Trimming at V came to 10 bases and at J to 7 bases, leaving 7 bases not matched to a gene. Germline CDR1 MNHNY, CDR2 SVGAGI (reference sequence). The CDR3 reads CATWDRGKEQYF. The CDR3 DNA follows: TGTGCCACCTGGGACAGGGGAAAAGAGCAGTACTTC.

In DNA, the CDR3 is TGTGCCAGCAGCTCCCTGTCTGGGATCGAGACCCAGTACTTC. It codes for CASSSLSGIETQYF. The chain joins TRBV7-9 to TRBJ2-5; D gene ambiguous. V lost 4 bases and J 5 bases, leaving 14 bases between the germline ends. The germline CDR1 and CDR2 sequences are SEHNR and FQNEAQ (reference sequence). The CDR3 length is 14 residues.

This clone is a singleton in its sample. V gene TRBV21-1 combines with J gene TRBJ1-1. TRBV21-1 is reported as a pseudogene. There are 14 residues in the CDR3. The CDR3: CASTLRDSNTEAFF. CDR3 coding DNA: TGTGCCAGCACCCTCCGGGATTCGAACACTGAAGCTTTCTTT.

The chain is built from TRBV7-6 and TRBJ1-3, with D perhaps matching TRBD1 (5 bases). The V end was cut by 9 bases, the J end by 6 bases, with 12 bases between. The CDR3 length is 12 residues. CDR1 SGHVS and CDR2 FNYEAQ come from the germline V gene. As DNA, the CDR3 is TGTGCCAGTCAGGGAAGAGAAAACACCATATATTTT. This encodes CASQGRENTIYF.

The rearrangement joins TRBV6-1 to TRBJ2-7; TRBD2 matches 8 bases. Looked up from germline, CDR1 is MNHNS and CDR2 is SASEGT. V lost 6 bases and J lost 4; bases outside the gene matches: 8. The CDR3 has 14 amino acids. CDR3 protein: CASRETSDYYEQYF. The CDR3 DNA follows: TGTGCCAGCAGAGAGACTAGCGACTATTACGAGCAGTACTTC.

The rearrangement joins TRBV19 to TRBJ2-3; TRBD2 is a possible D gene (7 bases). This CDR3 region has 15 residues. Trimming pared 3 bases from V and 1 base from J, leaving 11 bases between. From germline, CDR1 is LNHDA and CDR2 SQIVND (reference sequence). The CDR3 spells CASSMGGPGTDTQYF. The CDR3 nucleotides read TGTGCCAGTAGTATGGGGGGGCCTGGCACAGATACGCAGTATTTT. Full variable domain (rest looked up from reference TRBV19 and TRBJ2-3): DGGITQSPKYLFRKEGQNVTLSCEQNLNHDAMYWYRQDPGQGLRLIYYSQIVNDFQKGDIAEGYSVSREKKESFPLTVTSAQKNPTAFYLCASSMGGPGTDTQYFGPGTRLTVL.

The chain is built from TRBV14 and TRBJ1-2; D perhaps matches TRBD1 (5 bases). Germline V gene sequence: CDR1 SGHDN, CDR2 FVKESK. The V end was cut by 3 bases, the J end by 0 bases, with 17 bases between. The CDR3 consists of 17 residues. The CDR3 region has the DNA TGTGCCAGCAGCCACCTCCCCAGCGGGGGTCCTAACTATGGCTACACCTTC. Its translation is CASSHLPSGGPNYGYTF.

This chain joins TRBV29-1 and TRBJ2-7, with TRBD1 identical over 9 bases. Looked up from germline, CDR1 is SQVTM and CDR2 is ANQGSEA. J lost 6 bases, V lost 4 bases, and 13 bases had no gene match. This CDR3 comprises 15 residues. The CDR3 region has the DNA TGCAGCGTTGGTGACCTGGGACAGGGTAGGGGCGAGCAGTACTTC. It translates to CSVGDLGQGRGEQYF.

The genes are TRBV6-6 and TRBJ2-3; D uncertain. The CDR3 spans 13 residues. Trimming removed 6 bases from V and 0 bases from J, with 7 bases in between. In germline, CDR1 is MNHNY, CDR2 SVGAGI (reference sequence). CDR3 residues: CASSDTSTDTQYF. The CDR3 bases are TGTGCCAGCAGCGACACTAGCACAGATACGCAGTATTTT.

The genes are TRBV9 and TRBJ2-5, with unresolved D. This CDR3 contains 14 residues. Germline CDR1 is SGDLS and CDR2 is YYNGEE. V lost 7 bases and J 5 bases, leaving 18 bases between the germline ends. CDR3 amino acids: CASGPRPSEETQYF. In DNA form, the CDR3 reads TGTGCCAGCGGCCCCCGGCCGTCGGAGGAGACCCAGTACTTC.

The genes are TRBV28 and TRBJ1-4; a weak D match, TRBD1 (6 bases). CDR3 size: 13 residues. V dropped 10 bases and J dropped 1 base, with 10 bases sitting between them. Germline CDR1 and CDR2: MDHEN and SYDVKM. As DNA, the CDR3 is TGTGCCATCGAGGGGGTAACTAATGAAAAACTGTTTTTT. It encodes CAIEGVTNEKLFF.